One sample yielded the 24 T cell receptor beta chains listed below, sequenced in a study of T cell repertoires in cytomegalovirus infection. TCRdb passed the reads through MiXCR, listing each CDR3 protein once. Found here are about 150,000 distinct CDR3 sequences, 23% of them singletons; the top ten hold approximately 11%. Input material: PBMCs. These receptors came from a human donor in good health (CMV status not recorded). Some clones in this sample may be carry-over from other donors' samples.

This clonotype was detected a few times. The genes are TRBV7-9 and TRBJ1-2; maybe TRBD1 (6 bases). Trimming left V 2 bases short and J 6 bases short, with 10 bases between. From germline, CDR1 is SEHNR and CDR2 FQNEAQ (reference sequence). This CDR3 has 13 amino acids. The CDR3 sequence is CASSLQGPNGYTF. In DNA form, the CDR3 reads TGTGCCAGCAGCTTACAGGGGCCGAATGGCTACACCTTC.

This chain uses TRBV20-1 with TRBJ2-1; D is undetermined. The CDR3 length is 11 residues. Trimming removed 1 base from V and 5 bases from J, with 3 bases in between. The V gene's germline CDR1 is DFQATT and CDR2 SNEGSKA (reference sequence). CDR3: CSARGNNEQFF. The CDR3, as DNA: TGCAGTGCTAGAGGTAACAATGAGCAGTTCTTC.

On this clonotype itself: At one end, the junction sequence differs from germline, possibly due to a read error. This chain joins TRBV11-2 and TRBJ2-7; tentatively, D is TRBD2 (6 bases). This CDR3 region has 15 residues. Looked up from germline, CDR1 is SGHAT and CDR2 is FQNNGV. The CDR3 region has the DNA TGTGACAGCAGCTTGGACTATTCAAGAAGGGACGAGCAGTACTTC. As protein: CDSSLDYSRRDEQYF.

The gene calls are TRBV19 and TRBJ1-5; D ambiguous. CDR1 is LNHDA, CDR2 SQIVND, per germline (reference sequence). V was shortened by 7 bases and J by 3 bases, with 16 bases between the two germline ends. The CDR3 is made up of 15 amino acids. The CDR3 spells CASTINLVDNQPQHF. In DNA, the CDR3 is TGTGCCAGTACCATTAACTTAGTCGACAATCAGCCCCAGCATTTT.

This clonotype was seen at least ten times. CDR3 nucleotides: TGCGCCAGCAGCACCACGGGGACTGAAGCTTTCTTT. Its protein is CASSTTGTEAFF. The chain links TRBV5-1 to TRBJ1-1; no firm D call. The CDR3 consists of 12 residues. Germline loops: CDR1 SGHRS, CDR2 YFSETQ. Trimming stripped 4 bases from V and 5 bases from J, with 9 bases between. Full variable domain (rest looked up from reference TRBV5-1 and TRBJ1-1): KAGVTQTPRYLIKTRGQQVTLSCSPISGHRSVSWYQQTPGQGLQFLFEYFSETQRNKGNFPGRFSGRQFSNSRSEMNVSTLELGDSALYLCASSTTGTEAFFGQGTRLTVV.

With regard to this clonotype: One end of the junction varies from germline; a read error may be responsible. The chain carries TRBV7-8 and TRBJ2-2; D is unclear. Germline CDR1 and CDR2: SGHVS and FQNEAQ. The CDR3 has 16 amino acids. The chain's CDR3 is CARSPPIRVNTVELFF. The CDR3 nucleotides read TGTGCCCGCAGCCCCCCTATACGGGTGAACACCGTGGAGCTGTTTTTT.

The V gene is TRBV11-2, the J gene TRBJ1-1; 8 nucleotides match TRBD1. CDR1 is SGHAT, CDR2 FQNNGV, per germline. This CDR3 has 17 residues. The V and J ends lost 0 bases and 6 bases, in that order; junction bases with no gene match: 12. This CDR3 reads CASSLDRVRQGAAEAFF. DNA of the CDR3: TGTGCCAGCAGCTTAGATAGGGTCAGGCAGGGGGCGGCTGAAGCTTTCTTT.

The V and J genes are TRBV5-6 and TRBJ1-1; 12 bases map to TRBD1. Germline lookup yields CDR1 SGHDT and CDR2 YYEEEE. This CDR3 region has 17 residues. V shed 4 bases and J 3 bases; nucleotides not matched to a gene: 10. CDR3 DNA sequence: TGTGCCAGCAGCATGGGGTCCGGGACAGGGGGCTACACTGAAGCTTTCTTT. Translating gives CASSMGSGTGGYTEAFF. The variable domain in full, with the rest retrieved from reference TRBV5-6 and TRBJ1-1, is DAGVTQSPTHLIKTRGQQVTLRCSPKSGHDTVSWYQQALGQGPQFIFQYYEEEERQRGNFPDRFSGHQFPNYSSELNVNALLLGDSALYLCASSMGSGTGGYTEAFFGQGTRLTVV.

This clonotype has just a few counts. The gene calls are TRBV5-4 and TRBJ2-3; perhaps D is TRBD1 or TRBD2 (6 bases each). V lost 4 bases and J 3 bases, leaving 21 bases between the germline ends. This CDR3 is built from 17 residues. CDR1 and CDR2 (germline): SGHNT, YYREEE (reference sequence). CDR3 nucleotides: TGTGCCAGCAGCCTGTCGGGGGCCCGTAGAGGAACAGATACGCAGTATTTT. Protein: CASSLSGARRGTDTQYF. Variable domain in full (rest from reference TRBV5-4 and TRBJ2-3): ETGVTQSPTHLIKTRGQQVTLRCSSQSGHNTVSWYQQALGQGPQFIFQYYREEENGRGNFPPRFSGLQFPNYSSELNVNALELDDSALYLCASSLSGARRGTDTQYFGPGTRLTVL.

This clonotype was found a few times. The chain has TRBV5-1 and TRBJ2-1, with D perhaps being TRBD1 or TRBD2 (5 bases each). Trimming pared 0 bases from V and 8 bases from J, leaving 9 bases between. CDR1 and CDR2 (germline): SGHRS, YFSETQ. This CDR3 has 13 residues. CDR3 loop: CASSLVGADEQFF. The CDR3 nucleotides read TGCGCCAGCAGCTTGGTCGGGGCCGATGAGCAGTTCTTC.

This clonotype has only a few counts. J is TRBJ2-5 and V is TRBV11-2; 8 positions match TRBD1. The J segment lost 4 bases and the V segment lost 6 bases, leaving 13 bases of the junction unmatched. The length of the CDR3 is 16 residues. Germline CDR1 reads SGHAT; CDR2 reads FQNNGV. CDR3 DNA sequence: TGTGCCAGCAGACGCCAGGGGGCCTCCCGAAGAGAGACCCAGTACTTC. Its protein product is CASRRQGASRRETQYF. The full variable domain, its missing parts supplied by reference TRBV11-2 and TRBJ2-5, is EAGVAQSPRYKIIEKRQSVAFWCNPISGHATLYWYQQILGQGPKLLIQFQNNGVVDDSQLPKDRFSAERLKGVDSTLKIQPAKLEDSAVYLCASRRQGASRRETQYFGPGTRLLVL.

This clonotype came up many times. The chain has TRBV6-2 or TRBV6-3 and TRBJ2-7, with D uncertain. Between the trimmed V and J ends, which lost 2 bases and 3 bases, there was a span of 14 bases. CDR3 length: 15 residues. Germline values: CDR1 MNHEY, CDR2 SVGEGT. The CDR3 DNA reads TGTGCCAGCAGTTACCCCCGCGGCCGAGTCTACGAGCAGTACTTC. Amino acids: CASSYPRGRVYEQYF.

This clonotype was picked up many times. The V call is TRBV11-1, the J call TRBJ1-1, with 8 bases identical to TRBD1. V lost 5 bases to trimming and J lost 4 bases; unmatched junction nucleotides: 6. Germline CDR1 SGHAT, CDR2 FQDESV (reference sequence). CDR3 size: 14 residues. This CDR3 is CASSPDRGGTEAFF. The CDR3 nucleotides are TGTGCCAGCAGCCCAGACAGGGGAGGCACTGAAGCTTTCTTT.

This clonotype was picked up many times. The V call is TRBV28, the J call TRBJ2-4; no reliable D call. The CDR3 length is 13 residues. Germline V lookup: CDR1 MDHEN, CDR2 SYDVKM. Between the trimmed V and J ends, which lost 2 bases and 5 bases, there was a span of 7 bases. The CDR3 region has the DNA TGTGCCAGCAGTTTAGCCAGACAAAACATTCAGTACTTC. It encodes CASSLARQNIQYF. The full variable domain, with the rest looked up from reference TRBV28 and TRBJ2-4, is DVKVTQSSRYLVKRTGEKVFLECVQDMDHENMFWYRQDPGLGLRLIYFSYDVKMKEKGDIPEGYSVSREKKERFSLILESASTNQTSMYLCASSLARQNIQYFGAGTRLSVL.

This clonotype was detected only once. With a much larger clone just one base away, this may be a read error. This chain uses TRBV12-3 or TRBV12-4 with TRBJ1-5; D uncertain. V was pared by 5 bases and J by 3 bases, with 17 bases between. This CDR3 spans 16 amino acids. CDR3: CASSLGRTRDNQPQHF. In DNA, the CDR3 is TGTGCCAGCAGTCTTGGCCGTACGAGGGACAATCAGCCCCAGCATTTT.

This clonotype has a count of ten or more. The chain uses TRBV7-2 and TRBJ2-5; 7 positions match TRBD2. CDR3 length equals 17 residues. The V gene end was trimmed by 3 bases and the J gene end by 1 base; junction bases not matched to a gene: 11. The germline CDR1 and CDR2 sequences are SGHTA and FQGNSA. CDR3: CASSLGGRAGTQETQYF. CDR3 coding DNA: TGTGCCAGCAGCTTGGGGGGACGAGCGGGGACCCAAGAGACCCAGTACTTC.

The gene calls are TRBV3-1 and TRBJ2-1; 8 bases match TRBD2. CDR3 length: 17 amino acids. In germline, CDR1 is LGHDT, CDR2 YNNKEL (reference sequence). The J segment lost 7 bases and the V segment lost 3 bases, leaving 14 bases of the junction unmatched. CDR3 DNA: TGTGCCAGCAGCCAGCGGGGGGTCCGTACGACGGGGAATGAGCAGTTCTTC. Its protein is CASSQRGVRTTGNEQFF.

This clonotype turned up a few times. The chain joins TRBV6-2 or TRBV6-3 to TRBJ2-7; D is ambiguous. Trimming shortened V by 2 bases and J by 2 bases, and 13 bases separated the two germline ends. The germline gives CDR1 MNHEY, CDR2 SVGEGT. CDR3 length equals 15 residues. This CDR3 is CASSYNPQAAYEQYF. The CDR3, as DNA: TGTGCCAGCAGTTACAATCCCCAGGCGGCCTACGAGCAGTACTTC.

This clonotype showed up just a few times. J is TRBJ1-1 and V is TRBV7-3; 7 nucleotides agree with TRBD1. Trimming removed 6 bases from V and 2 bases from J; junction bases left unmatched: 15. Germline V gives CDR1 SGHTA, CDR2 FQGTGA. The CDR3 extends over 17 amino acids. The CDR3 nucleotides are TGTGCCAGCAGTTCCGCAGGGGGTGTCGGGGTTAACACTGAAGCTTTCTTT. Translation: CASSSAGGVGVNTEAFF.

This clonotype was counted ten times or more. V gene TRBV7-2 combines with J gene TRBJ1-5, with D maybe TRBD1 (5 bases). CDR3 length: 14 residues. V lost 3 bases, J lost 7 bases, and 13 bases lay in between. CDR1 SGHTA and CDR2 FQGNSA come from the germline V gene. The CDR3, as DNA: TGTGCCAGCAGCTTCACTGCGGGGGAGCAGCCCCAGCATTTT. It is translated as CASSFTAGEQPQHF.

This clonotype has ten or more counts. The rearrangement links TRBV7-9 to TRBJ2-2, with 10 bases that match TRBD2. The CDR3 consists of 16 residues. The germline V gene has CDR1 SEHNR and CDR2 FQNEAQ (reference sequence). After removal of 5 bases from V and 4 bases from J, the junction contained 7 bases not matched to a gene. In DNA, the CDR3 is TGTGCCAGCAGCGCGGGACTAGCGAGACTCACCGGGGAGCTGTTTTTT. Translated, it gives CASSAGLARLTGELFF.

The genes are TRBV28 and TRBJ2-5, with a weak D call TRBD2 (5 bases). The CDR3 consists of 12 residues. CDR1 MDHEN and CDR2 SYDVKM come from the germline V gene. V lost 7 bases and J lost 3, with 9 bases in between. The CDR3 sequence is CASMEREETQYF. For the CDR3, the DNA is TGTGCCAGCATGGAGAGGGAAGAGACCCAGTACTTC.

The V and J genes are TRBV2 and TRBJ1-5; D gene ambiguous. Looked up from germline, CDR1 is SNHLY and CDR2 is FYNNEI. CDR3 length: 13 amino acids. Between the trimmed V and J ends, which lost 3 bases and 2 bases, there was a span of 5 bases. The DNA of the CDR3 is TGTGCCAGCAGTGATTGGGGCAATCAGCCCCAGCATTTT. It specifies CASSDWGNQPQHF.

This rearrangement joins TRBV2 to TRBJ2-5; TRBD1 might be the D (6 bases). Germline loops: CDR1 SNHLY, CDR2 FYNNEI. This CDR3 region has 15 residues. V was pared by 0 bases and J by 0 bases, with 8 bases between. CDR3 sequence reads: CASSEARGNQETQYF. The CDR3 DNA reads as TGTGCCAGCAGTGAAGCAAGGGGGAACCAAGAGACCCAGTACTTC.